This T cell receptor (beta chain) was sequenced in a study of cytomegalovirus exposure and HLA in healthy donors. Study results and caveats: Across donors, most TCRs were seen rarely, yet some public ones were widespread. Further analysis, carried out later, found HLA-associated TCR beta chains more clonally expanded than equally common other chains. Researchers counted around 170 TCR beta chains as cytomegalovirus-associated.

Researchers ran the PCR with 60 Vbeta and 13 Jbeta primers. Repertoires were generated with immunoSEQ multiplex PCR, while TCRdb's copy carries only in-frame clones and drops some. This sample has about 120,000 clones, with about 72% found just once. Despite likely unrecorded immune exposures, the donors were nominally healthy at the time of sampling. The CDR3 length is 15 residues. Germline V lookup: CDR1 MNHEY, CDR2 SMNVEV (reference sequence). The V and J ends lost 5 bases and 4 bases, in that order; junction bases with no gene match: 8. A note on this clone: The antigen is undetermined.

The chain combines TRBV27 with TRBJ1-2, with 9 positions matching TRBD1. Sample: PBMCs. The clonotype originates from a female donor in good health and CMV-seronegative. CDR3 nucleotide sequence: TGTGCCAGCAGTCCCCGACAGGGGGGGGGCTATGGCTACACCTTC. Translating it yields CASSPRQGGGYGYTF.